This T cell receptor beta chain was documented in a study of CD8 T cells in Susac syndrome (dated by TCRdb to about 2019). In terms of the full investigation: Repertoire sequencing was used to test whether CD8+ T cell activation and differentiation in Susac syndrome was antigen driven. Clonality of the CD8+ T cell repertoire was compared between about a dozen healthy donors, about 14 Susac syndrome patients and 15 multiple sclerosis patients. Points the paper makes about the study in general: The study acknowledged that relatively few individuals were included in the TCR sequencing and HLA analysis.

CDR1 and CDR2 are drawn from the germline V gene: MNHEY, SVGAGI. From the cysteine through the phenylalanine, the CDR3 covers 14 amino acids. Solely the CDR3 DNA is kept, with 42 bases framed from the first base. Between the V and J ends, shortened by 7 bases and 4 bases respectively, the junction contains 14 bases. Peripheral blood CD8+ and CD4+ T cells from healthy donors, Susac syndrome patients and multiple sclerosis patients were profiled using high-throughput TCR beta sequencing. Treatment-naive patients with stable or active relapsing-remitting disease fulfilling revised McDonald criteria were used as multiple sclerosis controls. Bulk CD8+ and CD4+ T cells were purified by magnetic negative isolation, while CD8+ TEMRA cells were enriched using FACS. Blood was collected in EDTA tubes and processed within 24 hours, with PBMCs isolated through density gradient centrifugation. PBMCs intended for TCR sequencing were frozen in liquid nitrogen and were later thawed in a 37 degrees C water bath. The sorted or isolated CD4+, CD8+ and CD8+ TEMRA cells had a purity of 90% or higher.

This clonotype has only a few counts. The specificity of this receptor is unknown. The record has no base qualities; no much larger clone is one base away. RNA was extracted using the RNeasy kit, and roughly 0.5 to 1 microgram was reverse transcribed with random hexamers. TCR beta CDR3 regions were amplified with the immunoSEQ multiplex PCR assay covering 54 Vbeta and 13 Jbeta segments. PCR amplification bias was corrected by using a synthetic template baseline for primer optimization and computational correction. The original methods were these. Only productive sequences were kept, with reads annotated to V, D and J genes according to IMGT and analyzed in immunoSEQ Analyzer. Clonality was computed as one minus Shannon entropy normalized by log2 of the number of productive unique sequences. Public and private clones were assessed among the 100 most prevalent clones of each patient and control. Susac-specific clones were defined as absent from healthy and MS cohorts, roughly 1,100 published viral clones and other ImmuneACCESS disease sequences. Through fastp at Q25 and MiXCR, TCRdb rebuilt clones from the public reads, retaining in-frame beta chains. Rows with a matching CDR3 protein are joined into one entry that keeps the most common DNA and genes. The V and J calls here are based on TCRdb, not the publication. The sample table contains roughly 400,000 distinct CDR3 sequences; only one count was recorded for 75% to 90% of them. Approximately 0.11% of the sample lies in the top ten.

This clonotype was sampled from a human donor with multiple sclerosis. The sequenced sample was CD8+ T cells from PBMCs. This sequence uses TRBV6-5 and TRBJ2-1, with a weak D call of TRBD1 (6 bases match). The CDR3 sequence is CASTSQGTYNEQFF. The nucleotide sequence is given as TGTGCCAGCACTTCTCAAGGGACATACAATGAGCAGTTCTTC.